This entry concerns a single TCR beta chain. Antigen specificity is unknown. These data belong to a study of T cells in Graves' hyperthyroidism and ophthalmopathy. Whole-study results and caveats: Appearing also in blood were most of the thyroid clonotypes expanded above 0.001. The model anticipated ophthalmopathy a median approximately six months pre-onset.

The V segment lost 8 bases and the J segment 2 bases; nucleotides outside the gene matches: 4. Germline loops: CDR1 ENHRY, CDR2 SYGVKD. The length of the CDR3 is 14 residues. The TCR beta CDR3 regions underwent amplification using RNA transcripts as the source. The TCR CDR3 first-round RT-PCR relied on the HTBI primer set. TCRdb used MiXCR to reprocess the multiplex PCR reads, holding one entry per CDR3 protein. This sample has more than 500,000 distinct CDR3 sequences, with 35% to 50% found just once. This clonotype was obtained from an adult woman with Graves' disease, either hyperthyroidism or ophthalmopathy (not recorded which). The sample comprised peripheral blood or thyroid tissue (not recorded which). This chain uses TRBV10-3 with TRBJ2-5; TRBD2 agrees at 11 bases. Here the CDR3 DNA reads TGTGCCATCGGCACTAGCGGGAGTCAAGAGACCCAGTACTTC. It translates to CAIGTSGSQETQYF.